This T cell receptor beta chain was sequenced in a study of T cells in localized non-small cell lung cancer. Study-level points and caveats: Uninvolved adjacent lung, not tumor, had the highest T cell clonality. In the blood, greater T cell density corresponded to longer overall survival. Sequencing was restricted to one tumor region; therefore, heterogeneity remains possible. Of the top 100 tumor clones, median around 55 were in adjacent lung, about 30 among its top 100.

Trimming took off 6 bases at V and 0 bases at J, with 16 bases between the two ends. This CDR3 region has 16 residues. Germline V gene sequence: CDR1 KGHSH, CDR2 LQKENI. Some clones are missing from TCRdb's copy, which holds only in-frame ones; the method was immunoSEQ multiplex PCR. The table lists fewer than 100,000 clones, 75% to 85% of them singletons, with 8% to 10% in the top ten. This clone has only one observation. Its antigen is unknown. The source of this sequence is a female donor at least 60 years old with stage I lung adenocarcinoma. The chain recombines TRBV18 with TRBJ2-3, with D uncertain. This specimen was peripheral blood, taken before any cancer treatment. CDR3 bases: TGTGCCAGCTCCCCTGCGTGGACCACTAGCACAGATACGCAGTATTTT. Its protein product is CASSPAWTTSTDTQYF.